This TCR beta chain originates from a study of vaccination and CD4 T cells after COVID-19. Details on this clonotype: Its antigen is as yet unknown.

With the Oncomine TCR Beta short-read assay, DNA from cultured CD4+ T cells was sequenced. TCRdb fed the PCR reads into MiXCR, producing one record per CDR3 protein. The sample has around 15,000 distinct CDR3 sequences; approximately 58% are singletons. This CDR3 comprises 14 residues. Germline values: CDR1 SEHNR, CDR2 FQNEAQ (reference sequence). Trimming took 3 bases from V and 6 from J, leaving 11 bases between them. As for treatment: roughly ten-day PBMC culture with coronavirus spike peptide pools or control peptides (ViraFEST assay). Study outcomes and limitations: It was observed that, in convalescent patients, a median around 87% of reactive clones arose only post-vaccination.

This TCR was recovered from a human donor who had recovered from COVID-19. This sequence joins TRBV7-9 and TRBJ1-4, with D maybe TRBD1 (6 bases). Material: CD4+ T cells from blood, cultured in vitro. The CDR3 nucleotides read TGTGCCAGCAGCTTGCGGGGGCGCGATGAAAAACTGTTTTTT. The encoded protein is CASSLRGRDEKLFF.